What follows describes a single T cell receptor (beta chain). Its antigen is not known. As to treatment: around 19 received Ad26.COV2.S at low or high dose, single or two shots; about 5 received placebo; per-sample allocation not given. At day 63 after the first vaccine or placebo injection, samples were drawn. This vaccine is an Ad26 vector that expresses the Wuhan-strain SARS-CoV-2 spike. Between the trimmed V and J ends, which lost 4 bases and 3 bases, there was a span of 12 bases. CDR3 length: 13 amino acids. Germline CDR1 and CDR2: GTSNPN and SVGIG (reference sequence). The sample belongs to a study of Ad26.COV2.S vaccination and SARS-CoV-2 variants. This table comes from immunoSEQ multiplex PCR, and its TCRdb copy is limited to in-frame clones, with some not included. The repertoire holds approximately 410,000 clones, 80% to 95% seen once, with approximately 1.6% in the top ten. Study results and caveats: Analyses that measured TCR breadth and depth may have underestimated total T cell responses.

Sequences were derived from peripheral blood, sampled in a trial of Ad26.COV2.S vaccine versus placebo. This receptor was identified in a person between 18 and 65 years old who received the Ad26.COV2.S COVID-19 vaccine or a placebo. The rearrangement uses TRBV30 and TRBJ1-1; the D gene is possibly TRBD1 (5 bases). CDR3 loop: CAWTGMGYTEAFF. The DNA for the CDR3 is TGTGCCTGGACAGGGATGGGGTACACTGAAGCTTTCTTT.